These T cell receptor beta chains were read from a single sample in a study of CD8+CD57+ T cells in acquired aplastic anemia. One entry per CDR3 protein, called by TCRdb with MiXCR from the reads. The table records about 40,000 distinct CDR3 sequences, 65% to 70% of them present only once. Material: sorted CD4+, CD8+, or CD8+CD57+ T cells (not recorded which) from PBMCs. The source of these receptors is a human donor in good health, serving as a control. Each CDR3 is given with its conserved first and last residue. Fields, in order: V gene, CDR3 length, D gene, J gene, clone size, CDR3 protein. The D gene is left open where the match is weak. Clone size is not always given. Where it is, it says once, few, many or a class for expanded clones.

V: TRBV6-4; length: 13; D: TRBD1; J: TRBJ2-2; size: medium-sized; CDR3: CASRDREAGELFF
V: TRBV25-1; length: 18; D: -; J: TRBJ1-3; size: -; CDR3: CASSELNSHFFSGNTIYF
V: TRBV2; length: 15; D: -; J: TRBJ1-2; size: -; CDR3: CASQAASGSGGGYTF
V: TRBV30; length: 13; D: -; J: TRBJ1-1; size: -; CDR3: CAWRGIRRGEAFF
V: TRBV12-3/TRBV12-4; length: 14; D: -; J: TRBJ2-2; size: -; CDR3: CASSLSSGAGELFF
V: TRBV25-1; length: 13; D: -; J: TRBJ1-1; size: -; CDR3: CASSLDRNTEAFF
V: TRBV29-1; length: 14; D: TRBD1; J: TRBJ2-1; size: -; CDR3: CSVLGTGAYNEQFF
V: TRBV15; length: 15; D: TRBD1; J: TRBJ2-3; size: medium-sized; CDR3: CATSRDRGLGDTQYF
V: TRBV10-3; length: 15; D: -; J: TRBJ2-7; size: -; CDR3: CAISESIGARHEQYF
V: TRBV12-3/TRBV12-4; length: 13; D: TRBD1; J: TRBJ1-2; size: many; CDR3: CASSSGTGVGYTF
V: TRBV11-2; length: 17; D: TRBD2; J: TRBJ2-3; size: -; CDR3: CASSDRTSGGSTDTQYF
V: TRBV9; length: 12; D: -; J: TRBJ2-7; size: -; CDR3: CASSVGRGEQYF
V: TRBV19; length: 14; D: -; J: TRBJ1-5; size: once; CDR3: CASRPSQSNQPQHF
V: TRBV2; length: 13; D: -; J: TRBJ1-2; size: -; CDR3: CASSRGHVDGHTF
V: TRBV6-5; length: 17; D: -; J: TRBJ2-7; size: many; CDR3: CASSYSSEPSLLYEQYF
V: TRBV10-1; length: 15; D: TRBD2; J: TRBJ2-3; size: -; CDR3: CASRGLAGTTDTQYF
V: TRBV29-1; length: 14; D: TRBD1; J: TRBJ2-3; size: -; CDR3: CSVSGQGRGDTQYF
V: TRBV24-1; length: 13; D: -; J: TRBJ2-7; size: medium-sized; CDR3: CATSDLGSYEQYF
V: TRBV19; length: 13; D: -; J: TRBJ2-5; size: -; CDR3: CASQGQGGETQYF
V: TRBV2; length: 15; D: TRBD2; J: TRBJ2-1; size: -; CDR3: CASSETSGGANEQFF
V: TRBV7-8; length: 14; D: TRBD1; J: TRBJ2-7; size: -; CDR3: CASSSGTGGYEQYF
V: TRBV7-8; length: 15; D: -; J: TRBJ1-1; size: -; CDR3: CASSSSRDPNTEAFF
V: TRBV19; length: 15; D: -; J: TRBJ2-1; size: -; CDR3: CASHPPGYSYNEQFF
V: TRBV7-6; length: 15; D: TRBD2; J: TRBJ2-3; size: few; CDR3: CASSASGGAVDMQYF
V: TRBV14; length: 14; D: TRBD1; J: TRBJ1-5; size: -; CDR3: CASRPRDRGQPQHF
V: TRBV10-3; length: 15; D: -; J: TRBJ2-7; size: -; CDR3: CAISVQTADSYEQYF
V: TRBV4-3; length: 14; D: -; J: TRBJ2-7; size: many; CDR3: CASSQEQGGNEQYF
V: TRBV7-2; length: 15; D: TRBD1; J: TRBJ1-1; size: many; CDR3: CASSGRDRGLTEAFF
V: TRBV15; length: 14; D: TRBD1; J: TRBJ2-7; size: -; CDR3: CATSRDRGPYEQYF
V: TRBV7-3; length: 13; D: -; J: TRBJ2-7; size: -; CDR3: CASSSGRGYEQYF
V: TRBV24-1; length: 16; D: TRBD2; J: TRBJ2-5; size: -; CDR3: CATSDILAGGQETQYF
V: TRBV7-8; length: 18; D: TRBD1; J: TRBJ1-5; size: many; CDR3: CASSPRQGWRASNQPQHF
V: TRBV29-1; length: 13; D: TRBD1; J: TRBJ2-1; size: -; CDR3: CSVDDRGINGQFF
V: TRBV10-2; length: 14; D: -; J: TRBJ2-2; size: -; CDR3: CASTYTRNTGELFF
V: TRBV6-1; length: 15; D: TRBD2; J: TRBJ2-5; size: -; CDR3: CASRGSGETQETQYF
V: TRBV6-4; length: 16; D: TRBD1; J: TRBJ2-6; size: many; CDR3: CASSDEGAGGANVLTF